This T cell receptor (beta chain) originates from a study of T-cell reconstitution after alpha-beta-depleted transplantation in children (dated by TCRdb to the mid-2010s). Turning to the overall study: Using TCR repertoire profiling, the study followed T-cell immune reconstitution in a quantitative way in children after TCRalphabeta/CD19-depleted allogeneic hematopoietic cell transplantation.

The germline V and J ends show losses of 3 bases and 2 bases respectively, and no gene match explains 5 bases of the junction. CDR1 and CDR2, looked up from the germline V gene, are MNHEY and SVGAGI. The CDR3, from cysteine to phenylalanine, totals 15 residues. CDR3 DNA is the only sequence kept; it has 45 bases, read in frame from the first base. Receptors were amplified or captured by PCR. Sequenced on an Illumina HiSeq 2500. TCR libraries were prepared with molecular barcoding, using unique molecular identifiers to normalize TCRbeta repertoire quantification. The public sequencing data were trimmed at Q25 with fastp and processed into clonotypes with MiXCR by TCRdb, which kept only in-frame beta chains. Each CDR3 protein gets just one entry, which takes the most common genes and DNA from the rows behind it. This sample comprises 400,000 to 450,000 distinct CDR3 sequences, roughly 43% of them detected only once. The top ten clones comprise under 35% of the sample.

The study at large found these results: In some patients, the high TCRbeta diversity seen at day 60 was put down to recipient T cells and intrathymic progenitors that had survived conditioning. Over subsequent months, a decline in hyperexpanded clone frequencies was noted, and after one year, T-cell counts and TCRbeta diversity were mostly ascribed to newly produced T cells. The apparently early alphabetaT-cell count recovery about two months after transplant was reportedly dependent on only several hundred rapidly expanded clones derived from non-depleted graft cells.

The treatment or condition label of this sample denotes: allogeneic hematopoietic cell transplantation with graft depleted of TCRalphabeta T cells and CD19 B cells. The children who served as transplant recipients had been given grafts of TCRalphabeta/CD19-depleted allogeneic hematopoietic cells. On this clonotype: There is no known antigen for this receptor. No much larger clone is present one base from it, and per-base qualities are unavailable.

Recombination linked TRBV6-5 to TRBJ2-7; 9 central nucleotides agree with TRBD1. The sequences come from PBMCs, collected before TCRalphabeta/CD19-depleted stem cell transplant. This receptor was taken from a girl aged 2 to 10 with aplastic anemia, due to receive a stem cell transplant. The bases are TGTGCCAGCAGTTATACGGACAGGGGAACCTACGAGCAGTACTTC. Translation gives CASSYTDRGTYEQYF.